This entry describes one T cell receptor beta chain. This clonotype was observed a few times. The target of this receptor is not known. No per-base quality is available; no much larger clone lies one base away. For repertoire sequencing, TCR beta CDR3 regions were amplified from RNA transcripts. The first round was an RT-PCR using HTBI primers with the Qiagen OneStep RT-PCR kit, and this first round was followed by a second-round multiplex PCR, then size selection and purification. Libraries were sequenced paired-end with 100 bp reads on an Illumina HiSeq2000. The paper's processing steps were these. Reads were processed with SOAPnuke, discarding reads with adapters, uncalled bases, mean Phred below 15, or no exact constant-primer or identifier match. COPE v1.2.5 was used to merge the high-quality paired reads. Each unique nucleotide sequence was treated as a clonotype, and MiTCR v1.1 was used to align the clonotypes to the IMGT TRB V, D and J references. The analysis was limited to V-J combinations with a frequency above 0.0001, which together covered 99.2% of repertoires. For each V-J combination, a TCR clonal expansion and chaos score was defined as the ratio of F50 clonal expansion to chaos observed in the TCRdist matrix. Features were reduced by Welch's t-statistics and random forest to approximately 13 V-J combinations, which fed a naive Bayes classifier. Thyroid-blood repertoire similarity was quantified with the Morisita-Horn index. Through fastp at Q25 and MiXCR, TCRdb rebuilt clones from the public reads, retaining in-frame beta chains. All rows with the same CDR3 protein become a single entry with the most common DNA and genes. The V and J calls reflect TCRdb's pipeline rather than the authors' work. Within this sample are over 650,000 distinct CDR3 sequences, with over 40% of them counted one time only. More than 3% of the sample rests with the top ten.

Ophthalmopathy patients had moderately to severely active disease, Clinical Activity Score of at least 3, NOSPECS grade of at least 4, and disease duration under 3 months. Patients with other autoimmune diseases, uncontrolled infections, pregnancy or lactation were excluded from the study. Diagnosis relied on clinical symptoms, serum thyroxine, TRAb, thyroid ultrasound and orbital computed tomography. PBMCs were isolated from about 9.2 ml of fresh peripheral blood by Ficoll-Paque density gradient centrifugation. Total RNA was extracted with Trizol reagent and quality-checked on an Agilent 2100 Bioanalyzer. The data are from a study of Graves' ophthalmopathy and Graves' hyperthyroidism (dated by TCRdb to the late 2010s). For the wider study: Peripheral blood was collected before any treatment was given, at the time of initial diagnosis. In total, approximately 130 blood samples were TCR-sequenced: fewer than 50 ophthalmopathy, around 75 hyperthyroidism and about 17 hyperthyroidism-to-ophthalmopathy patients. In several hyperthyroidism patients, the T-cell repertoires found in thyroid tissue were compared with those found in blood. To explore V-J signatures that distinguish ophthalmopathy from hyperthyroidism, a discovery set of 100 patients was enrolled, made up of 43 with ophthalmopathy and 57 with stable hyperthyroidism. Following sampling, methimazole starting at 30 mg daily was administered to hyperthyroidism patients, and high-dose intravenous methylprednisolone was administered to ophthalmopathy patients. The study used signatures of the TCR beta repertoire to tell Graves' ophthalmopathy apart from Graves' hyperthyroidism and to predict which patients would progress to ophthalmopathy. For independent validation, a separate cohort was made up of about 18 hyperthyroidism patients plus 17 patients who later progressed from hyperthyroidism to ophthalmopathy. Study-wide conclusions, independent of this receptor: No statistical method was used to set the sample size in advance, and the investigators knew which group each participant was assigned to. Most of the expanded thyroid clonotypes with a frequency above 0.001 were also detected in blood, and it was suggested that the thyroid immune response may be reflected by blood repertoires. In cross-validation, the 13-signature model distinguished ophthalmopathy from stable hyperthyroidism with 85% to 90% sensitivity and just under 84% specificity, and in the test set the corresponding values were about 80% and 75%. In validation, the model predicted ophthalmopathy progression with about 70% sensitivity and around 72% specificity; roughly 11 predicted patients were CT-confirmed with GO in a median of around 6.5 months.

The CDR3 starts with the cysteine, ends with the phenylalanine, and has 13 residues. CDR3 DNA only is kept here, 39 bases in frame from base 1. The germline V gene encodes CDR1 SGHAT and CDR2 FQNNGV. Relative to germline, V is 4 bases shorter and J is 6 bases shorter, with 7 bases between their ends. The V gene is TRBV11-2 and the J gene is TRBJ1-6; no confident D gene assignment can be made. This clonotype was sampled from an adult man with Graves' ophthalmopathy. Sequencing used peripheral blood. The DNA sequence is TGTGCCAGCAGCTCCTGGACTAATTCACCCCTCCACTTT. This is translated as CASSSWTNSPLHF.